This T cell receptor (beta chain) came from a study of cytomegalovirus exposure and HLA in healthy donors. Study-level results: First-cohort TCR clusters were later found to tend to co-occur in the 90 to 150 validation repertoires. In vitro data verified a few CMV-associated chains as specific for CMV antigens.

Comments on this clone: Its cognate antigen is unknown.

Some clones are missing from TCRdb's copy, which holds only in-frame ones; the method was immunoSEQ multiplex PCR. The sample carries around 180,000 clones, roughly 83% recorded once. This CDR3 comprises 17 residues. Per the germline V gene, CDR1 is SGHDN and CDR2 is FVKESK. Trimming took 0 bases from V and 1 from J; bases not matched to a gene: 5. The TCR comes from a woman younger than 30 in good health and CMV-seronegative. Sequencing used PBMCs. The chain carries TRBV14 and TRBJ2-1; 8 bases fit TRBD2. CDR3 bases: TGTGCCAGCAGCCAAGATAGCGGGGTCATTTCCTACAATGAGCAGTTCTTC. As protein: CASSQDSGVISYNEQFF.